Below, 21 T cell receptor beta chains from the same sample are listed, as sequenced in a study of beta chain features in type 1 diabetes. The study reverse transcribed the entire isolated RNA, so it sequenced expressed TCRB transcripts. Some clones are missing from TCRdb's copy, which holds only in-frame ones; the method was immunoSEQ multiplex PCR. The sample has 860,000 or so clones, roughly 17% seen once. Input material: naive CD4+ T cells from blood. These receptors were obtained from a young woman in good health.

In its sample, this clone was seen a few times. The rearrangement uses TRBV7-8 and TRBJ1-5, with D unclear. Germline V lookup: CDR1 SGHVS, CDR2 FQNEAQ. Between the trimmed V and J ends, which lost 5 bases and 0 bases, there was a span of 20 bases. The CDR3 is 18 amino acids. CDR3 residues: CASSRSWIRLPSNQPQHF. The CDR3 region has the DNA TGTGCCAGCAGCCGATCTTGGATTAGACTACCTAGCAATCAGCCCCAGCATTTT.

This clone was seen once. V usage is TRBV7-8 and J usage is TRBJ2-2; no definite D call. The germline gives CDR1 SGHVS, CDR2 FQNEAQ. V was pared by 2 bases and J by 7 bases, with 11 bases between. This CDR3 is built from 14 residues. The CDR3 here is CASSLIRLGGELFF. CDR3 coding DNA: TGTGCCAGCAGCTTAATTCGTTTGGGCGGGGAGCTGTTTTTT.

A note on this clone: The sample contains more than one DNA sequence encoding this CDR3. V is TRBV20-1 and J is TRBJ1-1, with TRBD1 as a possible D gene (6 bases). CDR1 and CDR2 from the germline V gene are DFQATT and SNEGSKA (reference sequence). Trimming left V 5 bases short and J 4 bases short, with 8 bases between. This CDR3 is built from 11 residues. The CDR3 here is CSASRGTEAFF. The DNA for the CDR3 is TGCAGTGCTTCCAGGGGCACTGAAGCTTTCTTT.

This chain uses TRBV7-9 with TRBJ2-1; TRBD2 aligns across 7 bases. J gave up 6 bases and V 1 base, and 15 bases lay outside the gene matches. The germline V gene encodes CDR1 SEHNR and CDR2 FQNEAQ (reference sequence). The CDR3 extends over 18 amino acids. This CDR3 is CASSLVVGGSVAGNEQFF. CDR3 DNA: TGTGCCAGCAGCTTAGTTGTCGGCGGGAGTGTCGCCGGCAATGAGCAGTTCTTC.

This clone was seen a few times. This chain connects TRBV12-2 to TRBJ1-2; the table's D call TRBD1 went unverified against the DNA. TRBV12-2 is given as a pseudogene. The CDR3 has 16 amino acids. For the CDR3, the DNA is TGTGCAAGTCGAGAGGGGACAGGCGACCAAAACTATGGCTACACCTTC. Translating gives CASREGTGDQNYGYTF.

A few counts support this clone. J is TRBJ2-7 and V is TRBV7-2; 14 bases match TRBD2. The J segment lost 5 bases and the V segment lost 5 bases, leaving 14 bases of the junction unmatched. This CDR3 has 18 residues. Germline loops: CDR1 SGHTA, CDR2 FQGNSA. The CDR3 nucleotides read TGTGCCAGCAGCATAGAGGCAGGGACTAGCGGGAGTACCGACGAGCAGTACTTC. Translation gives CASSIEAGTSGSTDEQYF.

The CDR3 DNA is TGTGCCAGCAGCCAAGAAAGAGGACTAGCGGGAACCTACGAGCAGTACTTC. Its translation is CASSQERGLAGTYEQYF. The V gene is TRBV4-2, the J gene TRBJ2-7; 12 positions match TRBD2. CDR1 is LGHNA, CDR2 YNFKEQ, per germline. This CDR3 comprises 17 residues. The ends lost 0 bases at V and 2 bases at J; junction bases unmatched: 5.

This clone was observed a few times. This chain joins TRBV28 and TRBJ2-3, with 7 bases matching TRBD2. The CDR3 is made up of 12 amino acids. J was trimmed by 6 bases and V by 5 bases; bases with no gene match: 2. The germline gives CDR1 MDHEN, CDR2 SYDVKM. This chain's CDR3 is CASSELADTQYF. The CDR3 DNA follows: TGTGCCAGCAGTGAACTAGCGGATACGCAGTATTTT.

This clone occurred a few times. This chain joins TRBV18 and TRBJ2-6; TRBD1 is a possible D gene (6 bases). CDR1 is KGHSH, CDR2 LQKENI, per germline. V was pared by 2 bases and J by 0 bases, with 17 bases between. This CDR3 spans 19 amino acids. CDR3: CASSPNTILQGSGANVLTF. Written as DNA, the CDR3 is TGTGCCAGCTCACCAAATACCATTCTACAGGGCTCTGGGGCCAACGTCCTGACTTTC.

The J gene is TRBJ2-1, the V gene TRBV21-1; TRBD2 was called by the table and not checked on the DNA. TRBV21-1 is flagged as a pseudogene. CDR3 length equals 16 residues. The CDR3 coding sequence is TGTGCCACCCCGGTCCTAGCGGGAGGGATCGCGGATGAGCAGTTCTTC. It yields the protein CATPVLAGGIADEQFF.

This clone was picked up a small number of times. The chain uses TRBV5-8 and TRBJ1-1; no firm D call. V was clipped by 3 bases and J by 4 bases, with 13 bases between them. The CDR3 consists of 14 residues. Looked up from germline, CDR1 is SGHTS and CDR2 is YDEGEE. The CDR3 DNA sequence: TGTGCCAGCAGCTATCGACGTAAGACCACTGAAGCTTTCTTT. Its translation: CASSYRRKTTEAFF.

In DNA, the CDR3 is TGTGCCAGCTCACCGGGGAGTCCCGAGCAGTACTTC. Residues: CASSPGSPEQYF. The J gene is TRBJ2-7, the V gene TRBV18, with a possible D match to TRBD2 (5 bases). The V end lost 3 bases, the J end lost 6 bases, and 9 bases lay between the germline ends. The CDR3 length is 12 residues. The germline V gene encodes CDR1 KGHSH and CDR2 LQKENI.

This clone has more than one count but fewer than ten. J is TRBJ2-7 and V is TRBV11-2, with TRBD1 as a possible D gene (6 bases). Trimming shortened V by 5 bases and J by 3 bases, and 11 bases separated the two germline ends. CDR1 is SGHAT and CDR2 is FQNNGV in the germline V gene. This CDR3 has 13 residues. The CDR3 loop reads CASSPWTVYEQYF. The DNA for the CDR3 is TGTGCCAGCAGCCCCTGGACAGTCTACGAGCAGTACTTC.

This chain connects TRBV5-1 to TRBJ1-2; D is unclear. The ends were cut back, 4 bases at V and 2 bases at J, with 9 bases in the middle. CDR1 and CDR2 (germline): SGHRS, YFSETQ. The CDR3 consists of 13 residues. CDR3 amino acids: CASSEDGNYGYTF. CDR3 sequence (DNA): TGCGCCAGCAGCGAAGACGGAAACTATGGCTACACCTTC.

This clone was observed once. This CDR3 reads CATSKGQLNEQYF. The CDR3 DNA is TGTGCCACCAGCAAGGGGCAGTTGAACGAGCAGTACTTC. This sequence joins TRBV15 and TRBJ2-7; the D gene is possibly TRBD1 (5 bases). Germline V gene sequence: CDR1 LNHNV, CDR2 YYDKDF (reference sequence). With 4 bases removed from V and 5 bases from J, the gap between germline ends came to 12 bases. The CDR3 runs 13 residues.

This chain links TRBV4-2 with TRBJ2-2, with D possibly TRBD2 on 5 matching bases. The CDR3 sequence is 17 residues long. V was pared by 0 bases and J by 0 bases, with 11 bases between. Germline V lookup: CDR1 LGHNA, CDR2 YNFKEQ. The CDR3 DNA is TGTGCCAGCAGCCAAGATCGTGACTACCCGAACACCGGGGAGCTGTTTTTT. Encoded protein: CASSQDRDYPNTGELFF.

Points on this clone: Its ends do not fully match the called genes, so a read error is possible. This chain joins TRBV28 and TRBJ2-3; D is uncertain. In germline, CDR1 is MDHEN, CDR2 SYDVKM. The CDR3 length is 13 residues. CDR3 DNA: TGTGCCAGCAGTTTGCCGGGCACGGATACGCAGTATTTT. Translated, it gives CASSLPGTDTQYF.

The chain carries TRBV25-1 and TRBJ1-2; D is perhaps TRBD1 (6 bases). V shed 3 bases and J shed 5 bases, with 10 bases lying between them. The CDR3 consists of 13 residues. Germline V CDR1 and CDR2: MGHDK, SYGVNS. The CDR3 nucleotides are TGTGCCAGCAGTGAGACAGGAGGATATGGCTACACCTTC. Its translation: CASSETGGYGYTF.

This clone was seen a few times. This chain joins TRBV19 and TRBJ1-4, with 8 bases lining up with TRBD1. The V gene end was trimmed by 4 bases and the J gene end by 2 bases; junction bases not matched to a gene: 3. The CDR3 has 15 residues. The germline CDR1 and CDR2 sequences are LNHDA and SQIVND (reference sequence). The CDR3 region is CASSSRTGTNEKLFF. The CDR3 region has the DNA TGTGCCAGTAGTAGCCGGACAGGGACTAATGAAAAACTGTTTTTT.

V gene TRBV15 combines with J gene TRBJ2-1; D call uncertain. The V end was cut by 4 bases, the J end by 8 bases, with 6 bases between. The CDR3 runs 11 residues. Germline V CDR1 and CDR2: LNHNV, YYDKDF (reference sequence). DNA of the CDR3: TGTGCCACCAGCACCGGTTATGAGCAGTTCTTC. Encoded protein: CATSTGYEQFF.

This clone has more than one count but fewer than ten. The V and J genes are TRBV7-2 and TRBJ2-1; 11 bases fit TRBD1. The junction had 7 bases not matched to a gene; V was cut back by 2 bases and J by 7 bases. The CDR3 runs 16 residues. Germline assignment: CDR1 SGHTA and CDR2 FQGNSA. In DNA form, the CDR3 reads TGTGCCAGCAGCTTAAATACGGGACAGGGGGTTAATGAGCAGTTCTTC. Translating gives CASSLNTGQGVNEQFF. Looking up the rest from reference TRBV7-2 and TRBJ2-1 gives the full variable domain: GAGVSQSPSNKVTEKGKDVELRCDPISGHTALYWYRQSLGQGLEFLIYFQGNSAPDKSGLPSDRFSAERTGGSVSTLTIQRTQQEDSAVYLCASSLNTGQGVNEQFFGPGTRLTVL.